Sequencing of this T cell receptor beta chain was carried out in a study of shared clonotypes between healthy human individuals. Germline V lookup: CDR1 WNHNN, CDR2 SYGVQD (reference sequence). This CDR3 contains 14 residues. Here immunoSEQ multiplex PCR was the method, and the copy in TCRdb shows in-frame clones only, minus some. Of around 88,000 clones listed, roughly 69% are singletons. The sequence was collected from a man aged 25-40 years in good health. The rearrangement uses TRBV10-1 and TRBJ2-5, with TRBD1 identical over 8 bases. Near its end, the DNA agrees better with TRBJ2-7, so the J call may be wrong. The sequenced material came from memory CD8+ T cells sorted from blood. As to subset: CD45RO+ cells pooled with CCR7-negative TemRA cells. CDR3 in DNA: TGCGCCAGCGTGACCTGGGGACAGGCCTACGAGCAGTACTTC. This encodes CASVTWGQAYEQYF.